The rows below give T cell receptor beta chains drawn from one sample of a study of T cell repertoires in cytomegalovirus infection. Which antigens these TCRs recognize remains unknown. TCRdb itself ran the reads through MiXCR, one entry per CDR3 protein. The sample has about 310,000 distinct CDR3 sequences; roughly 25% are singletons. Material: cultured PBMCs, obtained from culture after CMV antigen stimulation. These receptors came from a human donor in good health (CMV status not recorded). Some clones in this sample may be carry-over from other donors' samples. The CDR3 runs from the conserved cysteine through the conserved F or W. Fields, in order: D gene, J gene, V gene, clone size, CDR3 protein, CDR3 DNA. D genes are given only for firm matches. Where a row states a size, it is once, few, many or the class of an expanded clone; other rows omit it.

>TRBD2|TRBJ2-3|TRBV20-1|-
CSARSLSAGGSTDTQYF
TGCAGTGCTAGATCCCTCTCAGCGGGGGGTAGCACAGATACGCAGTATTTT
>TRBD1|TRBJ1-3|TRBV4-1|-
CASSTRTGRSGNTIYF
TGCGCCAGCAGCACCCGGACAGGGCGGTCTGGAAACACCATATATTTT
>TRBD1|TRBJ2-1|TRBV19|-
CASSIGTVNYNEQFF
TGTGCCAGTAGTATCGGGACAGTAAACTACAATGAGCAGTTCTTC
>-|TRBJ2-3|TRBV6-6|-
CASSYWRGGTDTQYF
TGTGCCAGCAGTTACTGGAGGGGGGGCACAGATACGCAGTATTTT
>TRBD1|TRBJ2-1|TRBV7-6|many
CASSPRTGDNEQFF
TGTGCCAGCAGCCCCCGGACAGGGGACAATGAGCAGTTCTTC
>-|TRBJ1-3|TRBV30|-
CAWSSWGLLNTIYF
TGTGCCTGGAGTAGTTGGGGGCTCTTGAACACCATATATTTT
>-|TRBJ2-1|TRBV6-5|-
CASSYTGLGVNEQFF
TGTGCCAGCAGTTACACAGGGTTAGGGGTCAATGAGCAGTTCTTC
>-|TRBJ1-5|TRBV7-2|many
CASSLGVGKLNQPQHF
TGTGCCAGCAGCTTAGGGGTAGGCAAACTCAATCAGCCCCAGCATTTT
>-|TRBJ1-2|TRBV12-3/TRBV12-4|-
CATSRLSYYGYTF
TGTGCCACCTCCCGACTGAGCTATTATGGCTACACCTTC
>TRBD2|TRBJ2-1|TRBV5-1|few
CASTPPAGTSGYNEQFF
TGCGCCAGCACCCCCCCAGCCGGGACTAGCGGTTACAATGAGCAGTTCTTC
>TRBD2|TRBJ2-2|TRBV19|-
CASSVGTSGSPTGELFF
TGTGCCAGTAGTGTCGGGACTAGCGGGAGCCCCACCGGGGAGCTGTTTTTT
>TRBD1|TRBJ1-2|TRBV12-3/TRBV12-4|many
CASSPGQAWSYTF
TGTGCCAGCAGTCCCGGACAGGCTTGGAGCTACACCTTC
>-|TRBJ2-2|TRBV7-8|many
CASSPDAGLAGELFF
TGTGCCAGCAGCCCAGACGCGGGGCTCGCCGGGGAGCTGTTTTTT
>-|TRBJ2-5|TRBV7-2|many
CASSPRDFQETQYF
TGTGCCAGCAGCCCGCGGGACTTCCAAGAGACCCAGTACTTC
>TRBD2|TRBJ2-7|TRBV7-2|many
CASSLAGQVYEQYF
TGTGCCAGCAGCCTAGCGGGACAAGTCTACGAGCAGTACTTC
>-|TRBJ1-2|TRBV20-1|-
CSAREVIYGYTF
TGCAGTGCTAGAGAGGTCATCTATGGCTACACCTTC
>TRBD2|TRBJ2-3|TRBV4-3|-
CASSQERGNTITQYF
TGCGCCAGCAGCCAAGAGCGGGGGAATACGATTACGCAGTATTTT
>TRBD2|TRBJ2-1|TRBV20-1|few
CSARRASGRVEQFF
TGCAGTGCTAGAAGGGCTAGCGGGAGGGTTGAGCAGTTCTTC
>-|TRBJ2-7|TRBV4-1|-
CASSQGQYYEQYF
TGCGCCAGCAGCCAGGGACAATACTACGAGCAGTACTTC
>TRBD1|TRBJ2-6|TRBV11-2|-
CASSLIAGGSGANVLTF
TGTGCCAGCAGCTTAATCGCAGGGGGCTCTGGGGCCAACGTCCTGACTTTC
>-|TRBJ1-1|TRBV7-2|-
CASSLGFVAVAEAFF
TGTGCCAGCAGCTTAGGGTTTGTGGCTGTGGCTGAAGCTTTCTTT
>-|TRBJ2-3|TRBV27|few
CASSRRVTDTQYF
TGTGCCAGCTCACGCCGGGTAACAGATACGCAGTATTTT
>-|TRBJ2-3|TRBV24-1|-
CATSDTDGGASTDTQYF
TGTGCCACCAGTGATACCGACGGCGGAGCTAGCACAGATACGCAGTATTTT
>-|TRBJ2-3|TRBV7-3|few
CASSPTAPRRGTDTQYF
TGTGCCAGCAGCCCCACGGCCCCAAGAAGGGGCACAGATACGCAGTATTTT
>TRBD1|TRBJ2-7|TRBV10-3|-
CAISELGQGVTYEQYF
TGTGCCATCAGTGAGTTAGGACAGGGCGTAACCTACGAGCAGTACTTC
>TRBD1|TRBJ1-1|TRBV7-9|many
CASSYGTAGAKNTEAFF
TGTGCCAGCAGCTATGGGACAGCTGGGGCAAAGAACACTGAAGCTTTCTTT
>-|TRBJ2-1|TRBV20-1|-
CSASVPYNEQFF
TGCAGTGCTAGTGTACCCTACAATGAGCAGTTCTTC
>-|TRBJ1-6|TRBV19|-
CASSIDRRDNSPLHF
TGTGCCAGTAGTATCGACAGACGAGATAATTCACCCCTCCACTTT
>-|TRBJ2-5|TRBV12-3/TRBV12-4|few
CASSSTGWMETQYF
TGTGCCAGCAGTTCCACAGGGTGGATGGAGACCCAGTACTTC
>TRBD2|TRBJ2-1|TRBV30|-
CAWGGRPGLAGGEQFF
TGTGCCTGGGGGGGGAGACCGGGACTAGCGGGAGGTGAGCAGTTCTTC